The 25 T cell receptor beta chains below come from one sample, sequenced in a study of identical twins. TCRdb called the 5' RACE reads again in MiXCR, with one record for every CDR3 protein. The repertoire holds 450,000 or so distinct CDR3 sequences, with about 24% as singletons. The same sample was also studied in work on T cells expressing NK-cell markers.

The sample taken for sequencing was CD4+ T cells sorted from blood. The source of these receptors is a woman aged 18-29 years in good health.

This clonotype turned up a few times. The J gene is TRBJ2-4, the V gene TRBV20-1; maybe TRBD1 (6 bases). Trimming took 5 bases from V and 6 from J, leaving 17 bases between them. This CDR3 comprises 14 residues. CDR1 DFQATT and CDR2 SNEGSKA come from the germline V gene (reference sequence). This CDR3 reads CSALRQAQANIQYF. For the CDR3, the DNA is TGCAGTGCTCTCAGACAGGCTCAGGCAAACATTCAGTACTTC.

This clonotype came up a few times. V usage is TRBV6-2 or TRBV6-3 and J usage is TRBJ1-2; D unresolved. The CDR3 is made up of 14 amino acids. CDR1 MNHEY and CDR2 SVGEGT come from the germline V gene. V was shortened by 0 bases and J by 5 bases, with 10 bases between the two germline ends. The CDR3: CASSYSLQYYGYTF. CDR3 DNA: TGTGCCAGCAGTTACTCTTTGCAGTATTATGGCTACACCTTC.

This clonotype was seen many times. V and J are TRBV15 and TRBJ2-5; 9 nucleotides line up with TRBD1. V lost 3 bases to trimming and J lost 5 bases; unmatched junction nucleotides: 7. Germline CDR1 is LNHNV and CDR2 is YYDKDF (reference sequence). CDR3 length: 15 amino acids. The CDR3 DNA reads as TGTGCCACCAGCAGGGACAGGGGATGGGACGAGACCCAGTACTTC. Encoded protein: CATSRDRGWDETQYF.

The chain uses TRBV6-5 and TRBJ1-2, with no clear D. CDR1 and CDR2 from the germline V gene are MNHEY and SVGAGI. The CDR3 runs 14 residues. Trimming pared 2 bases from V and 3 bases from J, leaving 10 bases between. The CDR3 reads CASSYDPGYYGYTF. CDR3 coding DNA: TGTGCCAGCAGTTACGATCCGGGCTACTATGGCTACACCTTC.

The genes are TRBV5-1 and TRBJ2-1, with 9 positions matching TRBD1. The V and J ends lost 3 bases and 7 bases, in that order; junction bases with no gene match: 8. Looked up from germline, CDR1 is SGHRS and CDR2 is YFSETQ. The CDR3 totals 15 residues. The CDR3 protein is CASSSPGTGNNEQFF. The DNA for the CDR3 is TGCGCCAGCAGCTCTCCCGGGACAGGGAATAATGAGCAGTTCTTC.

The V gene is TRBV20-1, the J gene TRBJ2-5, with unresolved D. Trimming removed 0 bases from V and 4 bases from J, with 12 bases in between. The CDR3 runs 14 residues. Germline-derived CDR1 and CDR2 are DFQATT and SNEGSKA (reference sequence). The CDR3 DNA is TGCAGTGCTAGAGATCCTGACGGAACAGAGACCCAGTACTTC. Translating it yields CSARDPDGTETQYF.

This sequence joins TRBV6-4 and TRBJ2-1, with 10 bases fitting TRBD2. V was clipped by 3 bases and J by 9 bases; unmatched bases: 11. The CDR3 extends over 16 amino acids. Germline V lookup: CDR1 MRHNA, CDR2 SNTAGT. CDR3 region: CASSETSGARIREQFF. CDR3 DNA sequence: TGTGCCAGCAGTGAAACTAGCGGGGCACGGATCCGTGAGCAGTTCTTC.

This clonotype was seen a few times. This CDR3 reads CASSFPAGATANEQFF. CDR3 DNA: TGTGCCAGCAGCTTCCCAGCGGGGGCCACGGCCAATGAGCAGTTCTTC. V is TRBV11-2 and J is TRBJ2-1; 8 nucleotides agree with TRBD2. The CDR3 has 16 amino acids. V lost 3 bases to trimming and J lost 6 bases; unmatched junction nucleotides: 10. From germline, CDR1 is SGHAT and CDR2 FQNNGV.

This clonotype was observed a few times. The chain employs TRBV9 and TRBJ2-7, with 9 bases aligning to TRBD1. J lost 5 bases, V lost 0 bases, and 9 bases had no gene match. The CDR3 is made up of 16 amino acids. CDR1 and CDR2 (germline): SGDLS, YYNGEE. CDR3 sequence (DNA): TGTGCCAGCAGCGTAGTGCACACAGGGGGCTTGAACGAGCAGTACTTC. It encodes CASSVVHTGGLNEQYF.

The chain is built from TRBV7-2 and TRBJ1-2, with no clear D. Germline CDR1 reads SGHTA; CDR2 reads FQGNSA. The CDR3 length is 12 residues. V was trimmed by 0 bases and J by 8 bases, leaving 7 bases between them. This CDR3 is CASSLAIGGYTF. CDR3 sequence (DNA): TGTGCCAGCAGCTTAGCAATTGGCGGCTACACCTTC.

The table lists this clonotype with many counts. The junction does not match germline at one end; this may be a read error. The rearrangement links TRBV5-1 to TRBJ1-3; weak D call: TRBD1 (5 bases). CDR1 and CDR2 from the germline V gene are SGHRS and YFSETQ. This CDR3 is 14 amino acids long. CDR3 DNA: TGTGCCAGCAGCTTTTCAGGGCCTGGAAACACCATATATTTT. Its translation is CASSFSGPGNTIYF.

This clonotype came up a few times. The chain has TRBV5-1 and TRBJ2-2; tentative D call: TRBD1 (6 bases). Trimming stripped 4 bases from V and 1 base from J, with 17 bases between. CDR3 length: 17 amino acids. In germline, CDR1 is SGHRS, CDR2 YFSETQ. Here the CDR3 reads CASSPWAGDVNTGELFF. For the CDR3, the DNA is TGCGCCAGCAGCCCCTGGGCAGGGGACGTGAACACCGGGGAGCTGTTTTTT.

The V and J genes are TRBV2 and TRBJ2-2, with a tentative D call TRBD2 (5 bases). The germline gives CDR1 SNHLY, CDR2 FYNNEI. With 4 bases removed from V and 5 bases from J, the gap between germline ends came to 14 bases. This CDR3 contains 15 residues. CDR3 nucleotides: TGTGCCAGCAGTGGCAGGTCTCCGGGGACCGGGGAGCTGTTTTTT. Translating gives CASSGRSPGTGELFF.

This clonotype was recorded a few times. The genes are TRBV29-1 and TRBJ2-3; 9 nucleotides match TRBD2. Trimming removed 5 bases from V and 4 bases from J; junction bases left unmatched: 10. The length of the CDR3 is 15 residues. Germline CDR1 SQVTM, CDR2 ANQGSEA. The CDR3: CSVSPSGGWADTQYF. DNA for the CDR3: TGCAGCGTTAGTCCAAGCGGGGGGTGGGCAGATACGCAGTATTTT.

Many counts were recorded for this clonotype. The chain is built from TRBV27 and TRBJ2-7, with 10 bases fitting TRBD1. The germline gives CDR1 MNHEY, CDR2 SMNVEV (reference sequence). This CDR3 is 15 amino acids long. J gave up 4 bases and V 5 bases, and 8 bases lay outside the gene matches. CDR3 in amino acids: CASSITGTGVYEQYF. As DNA, the CDR3 is TGTGCCAGCAGTATCACCGGGACAGGGGTGTACGAGCAGTACTTC.

V gene TRBV4-3 combines with J gene TRBJ2-3; D is unclear. V was trimmed by 0 bases and J by 2 bases, leaving 12 bases between them. This CDR3 spans 16 amino acids. Germline V gene sequence: CDR1 LGHNA, CDR2 YSLEER. The CDR3 loop is CASSQDSPSYTDTQYF. DNA of the CDR3: TGCGCCAGCAGCCAAGATTCCCCCTCATACACAGATACGCAGTATTTT.

This clonotype occurred a few times. This chain links TRBV5-1 with TRBJ2-5, with 13 bases fitting TRBD2. Per the germline V gene, CDR1 is SGHRS and CDR2 is YFSETQ. Losses at the gene ends were 0 bases for V and 2 bases for J; bases not matched to a gene: 1. The CDR3 extends over 16 amino acids. The CDR3 reads CASSLEGLAGQETQYF. In DNA, the CDR3 is TGCGCCAGCAGCTTGGAGGGACTAGCGGGACAAGAGACCCAGTACTTC.

This clonotype was detected only a few times. V is TRBV7-9 and J is TRBJ1-1; 8 bases map to TRBD1. With V trimmed by 0 bases and J by 10 bases, 16 bases remained unmatched. Germline V gene data show CDR1 as SEHNR and CDR2 as FQNEAQ (reference sequence). The CDR3 contains 17 residues. CDR3 sequence (DNA): TGTGCCAGCAGCTTAGCGCGGGCAGGGACAGGCTACGAGGGAGCTTTCTTT. As protein: CASSLARAGTGYEGAFF.

This chain joins TRBV12-3 or TRBV12-4 and TRBJ1-1; weak D call: TRBD1 (6 bases). This CDR3 spans 17 amino acids. Trimming stripped 6 bases from V and 0 bases from J, with 20 bases between. The CDR3 DNA sequence: TGTGCCAGCAGCCCCCACTTTGGGGGGGCCATGAACACTGAAGCTTTCTTT. Protein: CASSPHFGGAMNTEAFF.

The genes are TRBV2 and TRBJ1-1; a weak D match, TRBD1 (6 bases). Germline CDR1 reads SNHLY; CDR2 reads FYNNEI. Trimming took off 10 bases at V and 1 base at J, with 10 bases between the two ends. This CDR3 comprises 12 residues. CDR3 bases: TGTGCCACCTACAGGGCGAACACTGAAGCTTTCTTT. It yields the protein CATYRANTEAFF.

There are a few counts of this clonotype. V is TRBV15 and J is TRBJ2-7; no definite D call. This CDR3 region has 12 residues. CDR1 is LNHNV and CDR2 is YYDKDF in the germline V gene (reference sequence). V was pared by 4 bases and J by 1 base, with 5 bases between. This CDR3 reads CATSNPSYEQYF. In nucleotides, the CDR3 is TGTGCCACCAGCAATCCGTCCTACGAGCAGTACTTC.

This clonotype appeared a few times. This chain joins TRBV18 and TRBJ2-1; TRBD2 matches 12 bases. V was pared by 2 bases and J by 9 bases, with 8 bases of the junction left unmatched. Germline CDR1 and CDR2: KGHSH and LQKENI. The CDR3 sequence is 16 residues long. The CDR3 reads CASSPSASGGAIEQFF. The CDR3 DNA is TGTGCCAGCTCACCATCTGCTAGCGGGGGGGCCATTGAGCAGTTCTTC.

The chain carries TRBV5-1 and TRBJ2-1; D remains ambiguous. Germline V CDR1 and CDR2: SGHRS, YFSETQ. The V end was cut by 2 bases, the J end by 3 bases, with 12 bases between. There are 15 residues in the CDR3. CDR3 nucleotide sequence: TGCGCCAGCAGCTTAGGGTTGGTGTTCTACAATGAGCAGTTCTTC. The encoded protein is CASSLGLVFYNEQFF.

V is TRBV7-9 and J is TRBJ2-3, with D perhaps given as TRBD1 or TRBD2 (5 bases each). Germline lookup yields CDR1 SEHNR and CDR2 FQNEAQ (reference sequence). CDR3 length equals 14 residues. V lost 3 bases, J lost 2 bases, and 9 bases lay in between. In DNA, the CDR3 is TGTGCCAGCAGCTTGGGGGATTACACAGATACGCAGTATTTT. Protein product: CASSLGDYTDTQYF.

This clonotype was counted a few times. V is TRBV10-3 and J is TRBJ2-7; a possible D gene is TRBD2 (5 bases). Germline lookup yields CDR1 ENHRY and CDR2 SYGVKD. Trimming shortened V by 0 bases and J by 5 bases, and 11 bases separated the two germline ends. The CDR3 runs 14 residues. As DNA, the CDR3 is TGTGCCATCAGTGAGTCGACGGGGATCCACGAGCAGTACTTC. This codes for CAISESTGIHEQYF.